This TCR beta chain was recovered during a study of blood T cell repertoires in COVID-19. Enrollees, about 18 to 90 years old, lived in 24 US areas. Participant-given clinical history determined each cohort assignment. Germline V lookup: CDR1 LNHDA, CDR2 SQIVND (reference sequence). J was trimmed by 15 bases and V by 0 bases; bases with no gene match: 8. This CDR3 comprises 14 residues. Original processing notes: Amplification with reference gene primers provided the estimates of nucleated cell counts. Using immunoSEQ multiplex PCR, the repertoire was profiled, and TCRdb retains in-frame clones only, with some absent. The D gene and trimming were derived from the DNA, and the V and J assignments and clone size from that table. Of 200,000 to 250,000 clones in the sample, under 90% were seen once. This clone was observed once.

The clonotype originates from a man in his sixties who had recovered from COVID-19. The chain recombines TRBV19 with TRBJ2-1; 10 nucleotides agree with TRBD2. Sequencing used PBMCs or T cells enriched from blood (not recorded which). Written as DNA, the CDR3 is TGTGCCAGTAGTATAGATCCGCTAGCGGGGGCCCCGTTCTTC. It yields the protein CASSIDPLAGAPFF.